The next 28 T cell receptor beta chains were all read from a single sample in a study of siplizumab effects on memory and regulatory T cells. Assay: immunoSEQ multiplex PCR; the TCRdb copy retains only in-frame clones and omits some. The profile shows approximately 120,000 clones, just over 90% of them singletons. The sequencing input was Tregs sorted from blood. The receptor set was obtained from a human donor in good health.

V usage is TRBV7-9 and J usage is TRBJ2-7; 8 nucleotides line up with TRBD1. The CDR3 sequence is 16 residues long. V lost 1 base and J lost 9; bases outside the gene matches: 14. Germline V lookup: CDR1 SEHNR, CDR2 FQNEAQ (reference sequence). The chain's CDR3 is CASSLETGAPINGQYF. The DNA for the CDR3 is TGTGCCAGCAGCTTAGAGACAGGGGCGCCGATAAATGGGCAGTACTTC.

The chain couples TRBV6-1 to TRBJ2-5, with no clear D. This CDR3 is 11 amino acids long. V was clipped by 7 bases and J by 5 bases, with 8 bases between them. Germline V lookup: CDR1 MNHNS, CDR2 SASEGT. The CDR3 sequence is CASTQRETQYF. CDR3 sequence (DNA): TGTGCCAGCACCCAAAGGGAGACCCAGTACTTC.

Only one count was recorded for this clone. This chain links TRBV19 with TRBJ1-5; 9 bases match TRBD1. This CDR3 is built from 16 residues. Per the germline V gene, CDR1 is LNHDA and CDR2 is SQIVND (reference sequence). The J segment lost 4 bases and the V segment lost 3 bases, leaving 7 bases of the junction unmatched. CDR3 residues: CASSMGSGTGNQPQHF. CDR3 in DNA: TGTGCCAGTAGTATGGGTTCGGGGACAGGGAATCAGCCCCAGCATTTT.

The chain recombines TRBV29-1 with TRBJ1-1, with D unclear. CDR1 and CDR2 from the germline V gene are SQVTM and ANQGSEA. The CDR3 sequence is 13 residues long. V was pared by 0 bases and J by 1 base, with 6 bases between. The CDR3, as DNA: TGCAGCGTTGAAGATGCAAGGAACACTGAAGCTTTCTTT. Encoded protein: CSVEDARNTEAFF.

This sequence joins TRBV5-1 and TRBJ2-3; TRBD2 aligns across 11 bases. Germline V gives CDR1 SGHRS, CDR2 YFSETQ. This CDR3 region has 19 residues. With 4 bases clipped from V and 0 bases from J, the junction kept 13 bases outside the gene matches. The chain's CDR3 is CASSLTSGAGYISTDTQYF. As DNA, the CDR3 is TGCGCCAGCAGCCTGACTAGCGGGGCCGGCTATATCAGCACAGATACGCAGTATTTT.

This clone has only one observation. The genes are TRBV4-1 and TRBJ1-1, with unresolved D. The CDR3 loop spans 14 amino acids. The V end lost 1 base, the J end lost 1 base, and 7 bases lay between the germline ends. Germline-derived CDR1 and CDR2 are MGHRA and YSYEKL. This chain's CDR3 is CASSQGEGNTEAFF. The CDR3 DNA reads TGCGCCAGCAGCCAAGGTGAAGGGAACACTGAAGCTTTCTTT.

The V gene is TRBV6-5, the J gene TRBJ2-2, with D tentatively TRBD1 or TRBD2 (5 bases each). The germline gives CDR1 MNHEY, CDR2 SVGAGI. The CDR3 is 14 amino acids. V shed 4 bases and J shed 1 base, with 7 bases lying between them. CDR3: CASSFGGNTGELFF. The CDR3 DNA sequence: TGTGCCAGCAGTTTTGGGGGGAACACCGGGGAGCTGTTTTTT.

The chain combines TRBV30 with TRBJ2-7, with D unclear. The germline V gene has CDR1 GTSNPN and CDR2 SVGIG (reference sequence). V was pared by 5 bases and J by 4 bases, with 18 bases between. This CDR3 spans 14 amino acids. CDR3 DNA sequence: TGTGCCTGGGGGAAAACCGGTTGGTCTTACGAGCAGTACTTC. Its translation is CAWGKTGWSYEQYF.

The chain joins TRBV2 to TRBJ2-7; 13 bases are a match to TRBD2. The CDR3 has 14 residues. The V gene end was trimmed by 6 bases and the J gene end by 7 bases; junction bases not matched to a gene: 6. The germline V gene has CDR1 SNHLY and CDR2 FYNNEI. CDR3 in DNA: TGTGCCAGCAGGCGGACTAGCGGGAGTGATGAGCAGTACTTC. Protein product: CASRRTSGSDEQYF.

The chain uses TRBV5-6 and TRBJ2-2, with D uncertain. Germline V gene data show CDR1 as SGHDT and CDR2 as YYEEEE. CDR3 length equals 13 residues. Trimming took off 2 bases at V and 7 bases at J, with 9 bases between the two ends. CDR3 nucleotide sequence: TGTGCCAGCAGCTTACTTCAGATCGGGGAGCTGTTTTTT. As protein: CASSLLQIGELFF.

The chain has TRBV2 and TRBJ1-5; 8 bases line up with TRBD1. Germline-derived CDR1 and CDR2 are SNHLY and FYNNEI. The CDR3 is 15 residues long. With 4 bases clipped from V and 5 bases from J, the junction kept 7 bases outside the gene matches. Here the CDR3 reads CASSVWTGTYQPQHF. In DNA, the CDR3 is TGTGCCAGCAGTGTATGGACAGGGACCTATCAGCCCCAGCATTTT. Full variable domain (outside the CDR3, taken from reference TRBV2 and TRBJ1-5): EPEVTQTPSHQVTQMGQEVILRCVPISNHLYFYWYRQILGQKVEFLVSFYNNEISEKSEIFDDQFSVERPDGSNFTLKIRSTKLEDSAMYFCASSVWTGTYQPQHFGDGTRLSIL.

The chain joins TRBV10-1 to TRBJ1-2, with 9 bases aligning to TRBD1. Losses at the gene ends were 4 bases for V and 3 bases for J; bases not matched to a gene: 9. CDR1 is WNHNN, CDR2 SYGVQD, per germline (reference sequence). The CDR3 is made up of 16 amino acids. CDR3 bases: TGCGCCAGCAGTGCGAGGACAGGGGTAATGGACTATGGCTACACCTTC. Residues: CASSARTGVMDYGYTF.

The chain recombines TRBV7-9 with TRBJ1-4, with 7 bases fitting TRBD1. Trimming cost V 4 bases and J 3 bases; bases outside gene matches: 2. Germline lookup yields CDR1 SEHNR and CDR2 FQNEAQ (reference sequence). The CDR3 runs 14 residues. The CDR3 coding sequence is TGTGCCAGCAGCTCGGGACAGCCTAATGAAAAACTGTTTTTT. Amino acid sequence: CASSSGQPNEKLFF.

The CDR3 DNA sequence: TGTGCCAGCAGTGGACAGATAAGCAATCAGCCCCAGCATTTT. Translation gives CASSGQISNQPQHF. This chain joins TRBV2 and TRBJ1-5, with a weak D call TRBD1 (5 bases). The CDR3 runs to 14 residues. Trimming took 4 bases from V and 1 from J, leaving 8 bases between them. CDR1 and CDR2 (germline): SNHLY, FYNNEI.

This chain joins TRBV27 and TRBJ2-3; tentative D call: TRBD1 (5 bases). Trimming removed 5 bases from V and 2 bases from J, with 8 bases in between. Germline assignment: CDR1 MNHEY and CDR2 SMNVEV (reference sequence). This CDR3 has 13 residues. As DNA, the CDR3 is TGTGCCAGCAGTGGGGCCAACACAGATACGCAGTATTTT. Translating it yields CASSGANTDTQYF.

The chain has TRBV14 and TRBJ2-7; 7 bases line up with TRBD1. V lost 1 base, J lost 6 bases, and 9 bases stayed unmatched. Germline CDR1 reads SGHDN; CDR2 reads FVKESK. The CDR3 sequence is 15 residues long. The CDR3 DNA is TGTGCCAGCAGCCAAGTCGTAAAGGGGGCGGGCGAGCAGTACTTC. Amino acids: CASSQVVKGAGEQYF.

This sequence joins TRBV5-5 and TRBJ2-1; 8 bases are shared with TRBD2. The V segment lost 3 bases and the J segment 10 bases; nucleotides outside the gene matches: 12. This CDR3 is built from 15 residues. Germline lookup yields CDR1 SGHKS and CDR2 YYEKEE (reference sequence). CDR3 amino acids: CASSSQVGRADEQFF. CDR3 coding DNA: TGTGCCAGCAGCTCCCAGGTCGGGAGGGCCGACGAGCAGTTCTTC.

The sample holds one count of this clone. The chain has TRBV7-9 and TRBJ2-3, with D perhaps TRBD2 (5 bases). The germline V gene has CDR1 SEHNR and CDR2 FQNEAQ (reference sequence). CDR3 length: 12 residues. The germline V and J ends were trimmed by 5 bases and 2 bases, with 5 bases remaining between them. The CDR3: CASSRDTDTQYF. The CDR3 DNA sequence: TGTGCCAGCAGCCGGGACACAGATACGCAGTATTTT. Together with reference TRBV7-9 and TRBJ2-3, the CDR3 gives the full variable domain: DTGVSQNPRHKITKRGQNVTFRCDPISEHNRLYWYRQTLGQGPEFLTYFQNEAQLEKSRLLSDRFSAERPKGSFSTLEIQRTEQGDSAMYLCASSRDTDTQYFGPGTRLTVL.

This clone has just a few counts. The chain links TRBV5-1 to TRBJ1-1; 7 nucleotides agree with TRBD1. Germline V gene data show CDR1 as SGHRS and CDR2 as YFSETQ. This CDR3 has 14 amino acids. The trim removed 3 bases at V and 1 base at J, leaving 3 bases unmatched. As DNA, the CDR3 is TGCGCCAGCAGCTGGGGACAGCCGAACACTGAAGCTTTCTTT. Its translation: CASSWGQPNTEAFF.

This chain uses TRBV7-3 with TRBJ2-7, with D possibly matching TRBD2 (6 bases). The CDR3 is made up of 14 amino acids. V was trimmed by 2 bases and J by 3 bases, leaving 11 bases between them. CDR1 is SGHTA and CDR2 is FQGTGA in the germline V gene. The CDR3 region has the DNA TGTGCCAGCAGCTTATCCCCGCGGGGCTACGAGCAGTACTTC. As protein: CASSLSPRGYEQYF.

The rearrangement joins TRBV4-2 to TRBJ2-2, with 8 bases identical to TRBD1. CDR3 length equals 18 residues. Germline loops: CDR1 LGHNA, CDR2 YNFKEQ. The V gene end was trimmed by 3 bases and the J gene end by 0 bases; junction bases not matched to a gene: 9. The CDR3 sequence is CASSQLNYRGSNTGELFF. CDR3 DNA sequence: TGTGCCAGCAGCCAGTTAAATTACAGGGGGTCGAACACCGGGGAGCTGTTTTTT.

This clone was picked up a small number of times. Within the sample, other DNA sequences also encode this same CDR3. The chain is built from TRBV29-1 and TRBJ1-1; D is unclear. V was cut by 0 bases and J by 3 bases, with 2 bases left in between. The CDR3 consists of 11 residues. The V gene's germline CDR1 is SQVTM and CDR2 ANQGSEA. In DNA form, the CDR3 reads TGCAGCGTTGAAGACTACACTGAAGCTTTCTTT. It yields the protein CSVEDYTEAFF.

This chain joins TRBV15 and TRBJ1-1; tentatively, D is TRBD1 (5 bases). The V end was cut by 5 bases, the J end by 2 bases, with 12 bases between. This CDR3 is 14 amino acids long. Germline CDR1 LNHNV, CDR2 YYDKDF (reference sequence). Here the CDR3 reads CATSPRTLNTEAFF. The CDR3 region has the DNA TGTGCCACCAGCCCCCGGACACTCAACACTGAAGCTTTCTTT.

V usage is TRBV4-2 and J usage is TRBJ1-2; D is unresolved. The CDR3 consists of 13 residues. Trimming cost V 4 bases and J 6 bases, with 12 bases left between them. The germline CDR1 and CDR2 sequences are LGHNA and YNFKEQ. The CDR3 DNA follows: TGTGCCAGCAGCCCTAGGGTGAAGAATGGCTACACCTTC. Its translation is CASSPRVKNGYTF.

The V call is TRBV6-4, the J call TRBJ2-7, with 9 bases matching TRBD2. The CDR3 contains 14 residues. Germline V lookup: CDR1 MRHNA, CDR2 SNTAGT. V trimming: 2 bases; J trimming: 5 bases; junction bases outside the gene matches: 4. The CDR3 here is CASSDLAGSHEQYF. As DNA, the CDR3 is TGTGCCAGCAGTGACCTAGCGGGAAGCCACGAGCAGTACTTC.

This clone has only a few counts. The gene calls are TRBV6-1 and TRBJ2-7; 9 nucleotides align to TRBD2. Germline V gives CDR1 MNHNS, CDR2 SASEGT. Trimming at V came to 7 bases and at J to 5 bases, leaving 3 bases not matched to a gene. The CDR3 consists of 12 residues. This CDR3 is CASTLAGNEQYF. In DNA form, the CDR3 reads TGTGCCAGCACGCTAGCGGGAAACGAGCAGTACTTC.

This chain joins TRBV11-3 and TRBJ2-1; the match to TRBD2 covers 9 bases. V lost 5 bases and J lost 4; bases outside the gene matches: 6. The CDR3 runs 15 residues. The germline V gene encodes CDR1 SGHNT and CDR2 YENEEA. This chain's CDR3 is CASSIGTSPYNEQFF. The CDR3 bases are TGTGCCAGCAGCATCGGGACTAGCCCTTACAATGAGCAGTTCTTC. Complete variable domain (other parts from reference TRBV11-3 and TRBJ2-1): EAGVVQSPRYKIIEKKQPVAFWCNPISGHNTLYWYLQNLGQGPELLIRYENEEAVDDSQLPKDRFSAERLKGVDSTLKIQPAELGDSAVYLCASSIGTSPYNEQFFGPGTRLTVL.

This chain links TRBV2 with TRBJ1-4; no reliable D call. Germline loops: CDR1 SNHLY, CDR2 FYNNEI. V dropped 4 bases and J dropped 5 bases, with 5 bases sitting between them. CDR3 length equals 12 residues. The CDR3 region is CASSVRNEKLFF. The CDR3 nucleotides read TGTGCCAGCAGTGTTAGAAATGAAAAACTGTTTTTT. Full variable domain (outside the CDR3, taken from reference TRBV2 and TRBJ1-4): EPEVTQTPSHQVTQMGQEVILRCVPISNHLYFYWYRQILGQKVEFLVSFYNNEISEKSEIFDDQFSVERPDGSNFTLKIRSTKLEDSAMYFCASSVRNEKLFFGSGTQLSVL.